This TCR beta chain originates from a study of blood T cell repertoires in COVID-19. The method was immunoSEQ multiplex PCR; TCRdb's version includes in-frame clones alone and lacks a portion of them. The sample carries a few hundred thousand clones, approximately 84% recorded once. V was pared by 3 bases and J by 1 base, with 18 bases between. The germline V gene has CDR1 SGHTA and CDR2 FQGNSA. This CDR3 spans 17 amino acids. The chain employs TRBV7-2 and TRBJ1-2; possible D gene TRBD1, 6 bases. This sequence was found in a woman in her 30s who had recovered from COVID-19. The sequencing input was PBMCs or T cells enriched from blood (not recorded which). Written as DNA, the CDR3 is TGTGCCAGCAGCTTTGGGGGCAGGCCAGTCTATAACTATGGCTACACCTTC. Its translation is CASSFGGRPVYNYGYTF.